The 9 T cell receptor beta chains below were found in one sample sequenced in a study of T cells in Graves' hyperthyroidism and ophthalmopathy. Researchers took RNA transcripts and amplified the TCR beta CDR3 regions from them. HTBI primers were the set used in a first-round RT-PCR of the TCR CDR3. One entry per CDR3 protein, called by TCRdb with MiXCR from the multiplex PCR reads. The sample comprises approximately 600,000 distinct CDR3 sequences, roughly 15% of which are singletons, and approximately 4.2% rests with the top ten. Sequenced: blood. The receptor source for this set is a woman in her 40s with Graves' ophthalmopathy.

This chain uses TRBV5-1 with TRBJ2-5; D is possibly TRBD2 (5 bases). The germline CDR1 and CDR2 sequences are SGHRS and YFSETQ. Trimming took off 0 bases at V and 5 bases at J, with 23 bases between the two ends. This CDR3 contains 18 residues. The CDR3 reads CASSLAINLAGAKETQYF. CDR3 DNA: TGCGCCAGCAGCTTGGCGATAAATCTAGCAGGAGCTAAGGAGACCCAGTACTTC.

This clonotype was detected ten times or more. The chain links TRBV12-3 or TRBV12-4 to TRBJ1-5; D ambiguous. V shed 6 bases and J shed 0 bases, with 15 bases lying between them. The CDR3 totals 16 residues. In DNA, the CDR3 is TGTGCCAGCAGCCCGGCGTCAGTAAATAGCAATCAGCCCCAGCATTTT. Its protein is CASSPASVNSNQPQHF.

This clonotype was picked up a small number of times. Possible read error: a much larger clone is one base away. The genes are TRBV28 and TRBJ1-3, with no clear D. Germline V gives CDR1 MDHEN, CDR2 SYDVKM. The length of the CDR3 is 16 residues. DNA for the CDR3: TGTGCCGGCAGTCCTAGGGATTCAAGCTCTGGAAACACCATATATTTT. This sequence encodes CAGSPRDSSSGNTIYF.

This clonotype was seen many times. The J gene is TRBJ1-5, the V gene TRBV11-2, with D hard to call. V was clipped by 0 bases and J by 1 base, with 7 bases between them. Germline V gene data show CDR1 as SGHAT and CDR2 as FQNNGV. The CDR3 loop spans 15 amino acids. CDR3 sequence (DNA): TGTGCCAGCAGCTTAGATTCACAGAGCAATCAGCCCCAGCATTTT. Its translation: CASSLDSQSNQPQHF.

This clonotype was seen ten or more times. J is TRBJ2-2 and V is TRBV11-1, with D tentatively TRBD2 (6 bases). CDR1 and CDR2 (germline): SGHAT, FQDESV (reference sequence). This CDR3 is 16 amino acids long. V gave up 5 bases and J gave up 3 bases, with 16 bases separating them. CDR3 sequence (DNA): TGTGCCAGCAGCAATCCCGAGTCGGGAGACACCGGGGAGCTGTTTTTT. Residues: CASSNPESGDTGELFF.

This clonotype was counted many times. The chain combines TRBV15 with TRBJ2-7; D possibly corresponds to TRBD1 (6 bases). The CDR3 has 14 amino acids. Germline V CDR1 and CDR2: LNHNV, YYDKDF (reference sequence). The V gene lost 0 bases and the J gene lost 6 bases, with 12 bases spanning the gap. In DNA, the CDR3 is TGTGCCACCAGCAGAGACAGGGGAGTTTCCGAGCAGTACTTC. It specifies CATSRDRGVSEQYF.

The chain employs TRBV9 and TRBJ2-2, with 8 bases matching TRBD1. In germline, CDR1 is SGDLS, CDR2 YYNGEE. The CDR3 length is 16 residues. V dropped 1 base and J dropped 4; count of bases not matched to a gene: 6. The CDR3 is CASSVMGQVGTGELFF. CDR3 coding DNA: TGTGCCAGCAGCGTAATGGGACAGGTTGGCACCGGGGAGCTGTTTTTT.

Only a few counts were recorded for this clonotype. The chain recombines TRBV12-3 or TRBV12-4 with TRBJ2-5; D perhaps matches TRBD1 (6 bases). Trimming removed 2 bases from V and 4 bases from J, with 14 bases in between. The CDR3 has 15 amino acids. The CDR3 reads CASSLTDRLPETQYF. CDR3 in DNA: TGTGCCAGCAGTTTAACCGACAGGTTGCCAGAGACCCAGTACTTC.

This clonotype was counted many times. The V call is TRBV28, the J call TRBJ2-7, with a weak D call TRBD2 (6 bases). Per germline, CDR1 MDHEN and CDR2 SYDVKM. V lost 6 bases and J 2 bases, leaving 14 bases between the germline ends. The CDR3 has 14 amino acids. CDR3 in DNA: TGTGCCAGCAGCTTTGGGGGGAGCCCCTACGAGCAGTACTTC. Its protein is CASSFGGSPYEQYF.